This T cell receptor (beta chain) comes out of a study of T cell repertoires in cytomegalovirus infection. Study summary: Recently identified HLA-C-restricted and well-studied HLA-B-restricted CMV epitopes were used. Shared public TCR beta signatures pointed to both CMV infection and a matching HLA type.

The V and J ends lost 5 bases and 2 bases respectively, with 12 bases between them. This CDR3 spans 14 amino acids. Turning to this clonotype: Its antigen is not known.

The study's findings and limits: Public TCR beta family frequency separated CMV-and-HLA carriers, including in an independent cohort. There were HLA-C-restricted CMV-specific TCR beta clonotypes dominating the ex vivo response.

TCRdb re-called the reads through MiXCR, storing one row per CDR3 protein. The sample holds fewer than 650,000 distinct CDR3 sequences; about 39% are singletons and the top ten take about 48%. The clonotype originates from a human donor in good health (CMV status not recorded). Some clones in this sample may be carry-over from other donors' samples. The genes are TRBV12-3 or TRBV12-4 and TRBJ2-5, with a tentative D call TRBD1 (6 bases). This specimen consisted of cultured PBMCs, obtained from culture after CMV antigen stimulation. The DNA for the CDR3 is TGTGCCAGCAGTGGATCGACAGGACAAGAGACCCAGTACTTC. Translating it yields CASSGSTGQETQYF.